The source of this TCR beta chain is a study of response to subunit inactivated influenza vaccine. This clonotype was observed a handful of times. Germline V gives CDR1 SGHNT, CDR2 YYREEE (reference sequence). The CDR3 loop spans 15 amino acids. V trimming: 0 bases; J trimming: 3 bases; junction bases outside the gene matches: 4. One entry per CDR3 protein results from TCRdb running MiXCR on the RT-PCR reads. The sample gives some 540,000 distinct CDR3 sequences, approximately 24% of which show up once; approximately 3% is in the top ten. These data were also filed under a second study, of T cells expressing NK-cell markers. That investigation notes: Making the TCR beta cDNA relied on 5'RACE template switching with UMIs. Investigators obtained TCR beta repertoires from sorted CD3+CD56+NKG2C+, CD3+CD56+NKG2C- and CD3+CD56-NKG2C+ T cells. Roughly 6 of the donors carried dominant NKG2C+ clonotypes that took up roughly 1.0-8% of their CD8+ T cells. These clonotypes additionally ranked first within the CD3+CD56-NKG2C+ fraction of a few donors.

V is TRBV5-4 and J is TRBJ2-7, with 9 bases identical to TRBD2. Sequenced material: CD4+ T cells sorted from PBMCs, taken 11 to 12 days after vaccination. The sequence was collected from a man aged 50 to 60 who received an inactivated influenza vaccine. The CDR3 DNA sequence: TGTGCCAGCAGCTTGGGACTAGCGGATTACTACGAGCAGTACTTC. It encodes CASSLGLADYYEQYF.